These 8 T cell receptor beta chains were all obtained from the same sample, sequenced in a study of cytomegalovirus exposure and HLA in healthy donors (dated by TCRdb to 2015 to 2018). Library prep was done by the immunoSEQ multiplex PCR assay. For the multiplex PCR, a mixture combining 60 forward primers for TCR Vbeta segments and 13 reverse primers for TCR Jbeta segments was used. TCRdb took over this immuneACCESS table, retaining in-frame rearrangements with V and J assigned. Such tables are incomplete; in checked studies, under half of the missing clones stem from an unresolved V gene, and the remainder is unexplained. This sample holds 150,000 or so clones; 65% to 75% were observed only once. The ten top clones hold roughly 2% of the sample. The source material was PBMCs. The receptors stem from a man younger than 40 in good health and CMV-seronegative.

V and J are TRBV9 and TRBJ2-1; a weak D match, TRBD2 (7 bases). The CDR3 has 13 amino acids. Germline V lookup: CDR1 SGDLS, CDR2 YYNGEE. V lost 6 bases, J lost 6 bases, and 13 bases lay in between. CDR3 coding DNA: TGTGCCAGCACGGAGGGAGGGGGCAATGAGCAGTTCTTC. This sequence encodes CASTEGGGNEQFF.

On this clone itself: Mismatch with germline at one junction end may stem from a read error. The chain has TRBV7-6 and TRBJ2-7; 9 bases match TRBD1. The CDR3 is 17 residues long. CDR1 is SGHVS, CDR2 FNYEAQ, per germline. This CDR3 is CASSIAPSTGGVYEQYF. DNA for the CDR3: TGTGCCAGCAGCATAGCCCCTTCGACAGGGGGGGTCTACGAGCAGTACTTC.

The rearrangement links TRBV5-6 to TRBJ2-3, with 7 bases that match TRBD2. The CDR3 loop spans 15 amino acids. The V gene end was trimmed by 2 bases and the J gene end by 4 bases; junction bases not matched to a gene: 7. Looked up from germline, CDR1 is SGHDT and CDR2 is YYEEEE. The CDR3 loop reads CASSFGAGLADTQYF. The CDR3 nucleotides are TGTGCCAGCAGCTTCGGAGCGGGGCTTGCAGATACGCAGTATTTT.

CDR3 residues: CASSPSVRGGFQETQYF. CDR3 in DNA: TGTGCCAGCAGCCCTTCGGTGCGGGGGGGCTTCCAAGAGACCCAGTACTTC. The genes are TRBV7-9 and TRBJ2-5; 9 bases line up with TRBD2. CDR3 length: 17 amino acids. V shed 5 bases, J shed 1 base, and the junction held 11 bases outside the gene matches. Germline CDR1 SEHNR, CDR2 FQNEAQ (reference sequence).

This chain uses TRBV5-1 with TRBJ1-1, with D possibly matching TRBD1 (5 bases). The CDR3 is made up of 16 amino acids. Germline-derived CDR1 and CDR2 are SGHRS and YFSETQ. Trimming removed 0 bases from V and 1 base from J, with 13 bases in between. The CDR3 DNA reads as TGCGCCAGCAGCTTGGGACAGACCTTTCCGAACACTGAAGCTTTCTTT. This translates into CASSLGQTFPNTEAFF.

The chain carries TRBV4-3 and TRBJ1-5, with 8 bases fitting TRBD1. CDR1 LGHNA and CDR2 YSLEER come from the germline V gene. This CDR3 has 16 residues. The V segment lost 0 bases and the J segment 7 bases; nucleotides outside the gene matches: 8. The CDR3: CASSQEAGQGGQPQHF. The CDR3 DNA reads as TGCGCCAGCAGCCAAGAGGCAGGACAGGGTGGCCAGCCCCAGCATTTT.

This clone was observed a few times. The chain joins TRBV7-9 to TRBJ1-1; a weak D match, TRBD1 (5 bases). V gave up 5 bases and J gave up 5 bases, with 12 bases separating them. Germline V gene lookup returns CDR1 SEHNR and CDR2 FQNEAQ (reference sequence). This CDR3 has 13 residues. The CDR3: CASSQGGKTEAFF. The CDR3 DNA sequence: TGTGCCAGCAGCCAGGGAGGGAAAACTGAAGCTTTCTTT. Using reference TRBV7-9 and TRBJ1-1 for the parts outside the CDR3, the full variable domain is DTGVSQNPRHKITKRGQNVTFRCDPISEHNRLYWYRQTLGQGPEFLTYFQNEAQLEKSRLLSDRFSAERPKGSFSTLEIQRTEQGDSAMYLCASSQGGKTEAFFGQGTRLTVV.

This clone was recorded once. The same CDR3 also results from other DNA sequences found in this sample. The rearrangement joins TRBV6-5 to TRBJ1-1; D is possibly TRBD1 (5 bases). The CDR3 runs 13 residues. The V end was cut by 5 bases, the J end by 1 base, with 8 bases between. The germline V gene has CDR1 MNHEY and CDR2 SVGAGI. CDR3 nucleotide sequence: TGTGCCAGCAGTCCTACAGGGAACACTGAAGCTTTCTTT. This gives the protein CASSPTGNTEAFF.